The clone carrying this T cell receptor (beta chain) was counted at least ten times. These data originate in a study of neurological immune-mediated disorders. Sequencing runs each yielded over 170 million TCR-beta sequences from 15-18 subjects. From the 5' RACE reads, TCRdb called clonotypes with MiXCR, one entry per CDR3 protein. The sample shows more than 55,000 distinct CDR3 sequences, around a tenth of them seen only once. Regarding time point: longitudinal time-point 2. The study used blood bank volunteers in Maryland, USA, as healthy controls. V lost 6 bases to trimming and J lost 10 bases, with 21 bases between them. This CDR3 contains 14 residues. Germline assignment: CDR1 SQVTM and CDR2 ANQGSEA.

The sequenced material came from PBMCs. V is TRBV29-1 and J is TRBJ1-4; no reliable D call. The sequence was obtained from a man aged 30-40 years in good health. For the CDR3, the DNA is TGCAGCGTCGTTAAGGACCTATCTATGGGAAAACTGTTTTTT. This codes for CSVVKDLSMGKLFF.